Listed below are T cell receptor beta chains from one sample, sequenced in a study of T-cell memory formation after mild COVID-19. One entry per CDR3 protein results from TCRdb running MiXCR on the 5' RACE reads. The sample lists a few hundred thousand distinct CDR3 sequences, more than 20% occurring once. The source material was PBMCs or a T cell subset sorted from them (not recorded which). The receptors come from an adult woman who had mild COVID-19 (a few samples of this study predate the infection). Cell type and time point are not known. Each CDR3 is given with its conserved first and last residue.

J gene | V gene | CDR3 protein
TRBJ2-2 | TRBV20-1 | CSARPGLNTGELFF
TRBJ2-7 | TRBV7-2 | CASSGGTGQNYEQYF
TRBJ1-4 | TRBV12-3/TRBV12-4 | CASSPGTPNEKLFF
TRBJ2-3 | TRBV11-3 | CASSFWIRREGSDTDTQYF
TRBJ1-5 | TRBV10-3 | CAIGGPNQPQHF
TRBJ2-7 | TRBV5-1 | CASSNRDRGDEQYF
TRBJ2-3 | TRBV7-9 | CASSEQGMYEDTQYF
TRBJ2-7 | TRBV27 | CASSSYRNRGSTYEQYF
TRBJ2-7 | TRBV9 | CASSPDSPGSYEQYF
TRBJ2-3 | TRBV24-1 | CATSDLDSSTDTQYF
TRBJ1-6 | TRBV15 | CATSGGRNYNSPLHF
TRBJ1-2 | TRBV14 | CASSQVSFDSRGYTF
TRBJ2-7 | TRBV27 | CASRVAGAASYEQYF
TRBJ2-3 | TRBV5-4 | CASSLGPDTDTQYF
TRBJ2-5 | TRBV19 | CASSRGNQETQYF
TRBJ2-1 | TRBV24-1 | CATMKTSDFEQFF
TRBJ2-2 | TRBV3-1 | CASSHSGPGELFF